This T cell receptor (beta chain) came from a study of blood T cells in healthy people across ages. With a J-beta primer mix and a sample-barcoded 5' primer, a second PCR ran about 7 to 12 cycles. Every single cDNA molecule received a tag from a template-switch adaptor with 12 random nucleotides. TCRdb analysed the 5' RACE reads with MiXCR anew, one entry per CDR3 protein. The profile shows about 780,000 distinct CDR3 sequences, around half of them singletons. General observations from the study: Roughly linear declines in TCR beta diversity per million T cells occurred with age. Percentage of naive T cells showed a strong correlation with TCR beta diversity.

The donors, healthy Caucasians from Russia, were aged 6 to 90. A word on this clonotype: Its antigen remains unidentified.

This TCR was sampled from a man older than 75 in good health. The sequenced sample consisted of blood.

CDR3 loop: CASETLAPDTQYF. The CDR3 DNA reads TGTGCCAGCGAGACCCTAGCGCCAGATACGCAGTATTTT. The chain couples TRBV28 to TRBJ2-3; tentative D call: TRBD2 (6 bases). The CDR3 covers 13 residues. Trimming took 8 bases from V and 4 from J, leaving 13 bases between them. Germline V gene sequence: CDR1 MDHEN, CDR2 SYDVKM.